This T cell receptor beta chain originates from a study of technical replicates of blood from several donors. Per the germline V gene, CDR1 is MDHEN and CDR2 is SYDVKM. The junction had 14 bases not matched to a gene; V was cut back by 10 bases and J by 0 bases. CDR3 length equals 16 residues. The assay was immunoSEQ multiplex PCR, and TCRdb's table has in-frame clones only and misses some. The sample comprises tens of thousands of clones, around 92% of which are singletons, and about 0.4% rests with the top ten. The material sequenced was T cells isolated from PBMCs. The chain joins TRBV28 to TRBJ2-7, with 8 bases aligning to TRBD2. This clonotype was sampled from a human donor in good health. Some clones in this sample may be carry-over from other donors' samples. CDR3: CATSGGDSGSSYEQYF. In DNA, the CDR3 is TGTGCCACCTCGGGCGGCGACAGCGGGAGCTCCTACGAGCAGTACTTC.